This TCR beta chain appears in the sequencing data of a study of blood T cell repertoires in COVID-19 (dated by TCRdb to 2018 to 2020). Regarding the study in general: The collaborator samples originated in the United States, Italy and Spain and spanned the acute and convalescent phases of COVID-19. Samples came from the ongoing ImmuneRACE study (first 160 participants) plus 1,254 subjects from 6 global collaborators. Where HLA class I and class II types were available, the types were taken from metadata supplied by the sample provider, not from assay-based typing. A de-identified subject ID, COVID-19 status, age in years and sex were almost always included in the sample metadata. The repertoires were made available in a free public database intended to serve as a resource for research on the immune response to SARS-CoV-2. The prospective study material was composed of cDNA or gDNA derived from T cells, B-cell-depleted T cells, or PBMCs. Subjects who had been exposed to COVID-19, were actively infected with it, or had recovered from it provided the deeply sampled blood TCRbeta repertoires that made up the dataset.

Trimming costs V 5 bases and J 6 bases, and their ends lie 20 bases apart. The CDR1 and CDR2 encoded by the germline V gene (reference sequence) are MNHEY and SMNVEV. Taken from cysteine to phenylalanine, the CDR3 has 16 residues. Of the read, only the CDR3 DNA is kept; its 48 bases are in frame from base 1. Here is what the overall study found, with its caveats: How much clinical and demographic metadata was included differed by source and by participant, and the metadata was provided uncurated.

In regard to this clone: Its antigen target is currently unknown. Base qualities are not at hand, and no much larger clone is one base apart.

The immunoSEQ Assay, a bias-controlled multiplex PCR, was used to amplify TCRbeta CDR3 regions from genomic DNA. As for the authors' bioinformatics: Within the assay, amplification of reference gene primers was used to estimate how many nucleated cells each sample contained. To quantify the absolute abundance of each unique TCRbeta CDR3 rearrangement, sequence reads were collapsed and filtered. Productive Simpson clonality was computed per sample as the square root of Simpson's diversity index over productive rearrangements. TCRdb retrieved this table from immuneACCESS and kept in-frame rearrangements only. Not all clones are present; in checked studies, unresolved V genes account for under half, and no reason is known for the remainder. Clone size and the V and J calls come from that table; the DNA yielded D and trimming. The sample data list roughly 220,000 clones, and 84% of these were observed just once. The ten largest account for 1.4% of the sample.

Samples from volunteer blood donors who had recovered from COVID-19 were contributed by a second Seattle source. Collaborating institutions collected whole blood in K2EDTA tubes following their own protocols. For TCRbeta analysis, collaborator samples were shipped as frozen whole blood, as isolated PBMCs, or as DNA extracted from either sample type. Sequencing used peripheral blood. The TCR comes from a woman aged 40 to 50 who had recovered from COVID-19. The sequence is built from TRBV27 and TRBJ2-1; a tentative D call is TRBD1 (6 bases match). CDR3 protein: CASSTTGRGSPNEQFF. At the DNA level, the sequence is TGTGCCAGCAGTACCACCGGCAGGGGAAGCCCCAATGAGCAGTTCTTC.